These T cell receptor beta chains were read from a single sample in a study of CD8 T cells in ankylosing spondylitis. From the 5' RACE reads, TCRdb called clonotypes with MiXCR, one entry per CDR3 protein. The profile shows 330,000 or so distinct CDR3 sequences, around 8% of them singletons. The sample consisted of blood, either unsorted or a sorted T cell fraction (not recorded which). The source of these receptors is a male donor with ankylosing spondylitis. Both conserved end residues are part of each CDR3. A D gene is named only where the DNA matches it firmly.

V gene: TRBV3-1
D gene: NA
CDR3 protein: CASSKTGWANQPQHF

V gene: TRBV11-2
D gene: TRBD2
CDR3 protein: CASSWGLAGVGVGNEQFF

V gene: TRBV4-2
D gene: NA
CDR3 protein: CASNPVRGPSTDTQYF

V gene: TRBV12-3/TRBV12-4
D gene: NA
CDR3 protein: CASRRQEPRNEQFF

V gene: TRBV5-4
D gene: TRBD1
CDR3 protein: CASSENRQGQVPFF

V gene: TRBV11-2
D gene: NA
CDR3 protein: CASSLETRGYQETQYF

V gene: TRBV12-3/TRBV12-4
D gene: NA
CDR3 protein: CASSLLIAFYEQYF

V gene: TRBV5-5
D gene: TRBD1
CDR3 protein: CASSLLTGSSYEQYF

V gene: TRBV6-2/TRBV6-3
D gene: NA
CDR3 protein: CASRWQGTDTQYF

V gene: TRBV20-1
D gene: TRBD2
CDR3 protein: CSARPPWGGTETQYF

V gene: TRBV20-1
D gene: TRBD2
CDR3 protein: CSAIAPGGEQFF

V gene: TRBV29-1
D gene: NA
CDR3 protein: CSVETRTYEQYF

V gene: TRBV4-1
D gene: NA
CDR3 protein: CASSPDADTQYF

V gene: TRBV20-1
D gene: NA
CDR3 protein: CSAGELRPGEKLFF

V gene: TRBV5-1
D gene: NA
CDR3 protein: CASSLVSQFYEQFF

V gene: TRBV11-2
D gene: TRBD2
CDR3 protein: CASNEREPSYEQYF

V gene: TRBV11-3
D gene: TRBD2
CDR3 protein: CASSLERRGSELFF

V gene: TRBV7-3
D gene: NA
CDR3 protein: CASSLESYLGYTF

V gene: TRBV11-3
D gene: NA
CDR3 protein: CASSLVRTASYEQYF

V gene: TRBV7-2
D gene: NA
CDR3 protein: CASSSSGWDSPLHF

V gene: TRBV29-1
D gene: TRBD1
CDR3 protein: CSVYRGVAFF

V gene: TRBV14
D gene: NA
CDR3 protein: CASSLQGTGELFF

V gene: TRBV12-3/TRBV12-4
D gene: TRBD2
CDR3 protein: CASSLGGGLAYETQYF

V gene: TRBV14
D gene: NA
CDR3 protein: CASSPIRDSPLHF

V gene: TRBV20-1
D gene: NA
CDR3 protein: CSAMTRGGPDTQYF

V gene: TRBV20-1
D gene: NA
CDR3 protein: CSARDLRGSTGSSYNEQFF

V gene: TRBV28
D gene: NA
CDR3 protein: CASSEDVYTQYF

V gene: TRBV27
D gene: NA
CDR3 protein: CASSFFLRSGANVLTF

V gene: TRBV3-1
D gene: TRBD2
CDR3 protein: CASSQVETGGVYNEQFF

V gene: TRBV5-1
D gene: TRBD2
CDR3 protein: CASSRRTSGSNEQFF

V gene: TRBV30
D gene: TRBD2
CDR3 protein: CAWSVGGSRYEQYF

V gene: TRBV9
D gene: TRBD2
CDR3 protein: CASRGSGSETQYF

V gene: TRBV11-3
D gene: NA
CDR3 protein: CASSFYGGYNEQFF

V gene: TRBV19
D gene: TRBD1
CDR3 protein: CASSMRTGGSGNTIYF

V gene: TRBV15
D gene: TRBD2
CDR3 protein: CATRRGRAVHEQFF

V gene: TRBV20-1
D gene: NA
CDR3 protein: CSGPRGWRPQHF

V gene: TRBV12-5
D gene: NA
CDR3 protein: CASSRLRSDYEQYF

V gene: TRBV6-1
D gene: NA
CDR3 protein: CASRTTWSDQPQHF

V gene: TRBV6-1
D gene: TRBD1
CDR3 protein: CASSPLSGTGSPPLHF

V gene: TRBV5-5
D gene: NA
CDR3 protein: CASELRTGELFF

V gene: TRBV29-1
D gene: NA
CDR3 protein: CSVEDIGGVVFSTDTQYF

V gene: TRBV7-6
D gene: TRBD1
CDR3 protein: CASSPTGTGGGYEQYF

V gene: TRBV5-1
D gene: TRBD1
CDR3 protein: CASSRSGTGRSFSTDTQYF

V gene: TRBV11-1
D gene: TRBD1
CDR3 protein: CASSLVGTGATDTQYF

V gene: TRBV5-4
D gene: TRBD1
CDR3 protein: CASSFSGGTEAFF

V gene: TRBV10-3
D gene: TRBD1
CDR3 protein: CATDDRATGNTIYF

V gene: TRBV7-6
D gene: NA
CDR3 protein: CASSLGAPDGTDTQYF

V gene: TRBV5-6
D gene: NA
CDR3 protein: CASSFRGESPQHF

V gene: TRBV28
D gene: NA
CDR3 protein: CASSIPGHGNEKLFF

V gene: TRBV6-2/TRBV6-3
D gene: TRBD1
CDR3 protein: CASRRGTDYGYTF

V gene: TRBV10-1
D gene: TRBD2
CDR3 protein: CASSLAGEQETQYF

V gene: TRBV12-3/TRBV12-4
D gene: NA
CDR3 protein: CASSLTRNQPQHF

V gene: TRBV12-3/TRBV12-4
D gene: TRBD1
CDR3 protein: CASSLMRTGLSGYTF

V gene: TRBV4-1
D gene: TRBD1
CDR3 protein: CASSPGPDRGDSPLHF

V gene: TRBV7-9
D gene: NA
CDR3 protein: CASSLTGSGQPQHF

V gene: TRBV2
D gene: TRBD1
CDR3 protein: CASSESGQGRVEQYF

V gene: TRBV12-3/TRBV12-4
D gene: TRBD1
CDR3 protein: CASTPNRDRDGYTF

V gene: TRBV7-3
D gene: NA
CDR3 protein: CASSFESSSTDTQYF

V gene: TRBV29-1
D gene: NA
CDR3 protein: CSVSSSDTQYF